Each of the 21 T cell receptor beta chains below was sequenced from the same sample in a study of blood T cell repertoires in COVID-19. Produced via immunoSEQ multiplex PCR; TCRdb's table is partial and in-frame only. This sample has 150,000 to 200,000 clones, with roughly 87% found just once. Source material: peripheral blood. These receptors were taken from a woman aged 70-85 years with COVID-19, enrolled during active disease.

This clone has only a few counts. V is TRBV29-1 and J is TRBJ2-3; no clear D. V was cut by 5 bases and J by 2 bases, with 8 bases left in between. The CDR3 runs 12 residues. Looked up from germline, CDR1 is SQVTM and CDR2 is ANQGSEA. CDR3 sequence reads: CSVKYNTDTQYF. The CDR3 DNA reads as TGCAGCGTTAAGTACAACACAGATACGCAGTATTTT.

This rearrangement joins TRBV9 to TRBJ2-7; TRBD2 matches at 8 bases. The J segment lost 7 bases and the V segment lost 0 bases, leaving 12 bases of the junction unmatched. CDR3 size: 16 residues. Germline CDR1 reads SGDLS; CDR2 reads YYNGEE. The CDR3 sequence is CASSVDGSSGYNEQYF. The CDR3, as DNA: TGTGCCAGCAGCGTAGATGGGTCTAGCGGGTACAATGAGCAGTACTTC. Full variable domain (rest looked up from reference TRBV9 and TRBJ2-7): DSGVTQTPKHLITATGQRVTLRCSPRSGDLSVYWYQQSLDQGLQFLIQYYNGEERAKGNILERFSAQQFPDLHSELNLSSLELGDSALYFCASSVDGSSGYNEQYFGPGTRLTVT.

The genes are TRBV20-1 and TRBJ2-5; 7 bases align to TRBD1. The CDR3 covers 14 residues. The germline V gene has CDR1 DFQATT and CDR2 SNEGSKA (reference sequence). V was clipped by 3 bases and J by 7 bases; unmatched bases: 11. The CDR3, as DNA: TGCAGTGCTAGTCGAGACAGGGCCCCCGGGACCCAGTACTTC. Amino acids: CSASRDRAPGTQYF.

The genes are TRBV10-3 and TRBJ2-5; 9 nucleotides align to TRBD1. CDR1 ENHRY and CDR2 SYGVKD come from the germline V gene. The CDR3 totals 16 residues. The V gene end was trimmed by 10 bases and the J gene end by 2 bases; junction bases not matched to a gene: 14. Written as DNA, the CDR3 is TGTGCCACCCGGGCCGCACAGGGGGCACAACAAGAGACCCAGTACTTC. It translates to CATRAAQGAQQETQYF.

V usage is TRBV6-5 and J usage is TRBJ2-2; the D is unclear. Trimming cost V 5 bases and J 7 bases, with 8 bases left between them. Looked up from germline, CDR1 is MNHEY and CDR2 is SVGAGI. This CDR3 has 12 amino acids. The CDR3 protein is CASSPYGGELFF. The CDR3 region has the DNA TGTGCCAGCAGTCCCTATGGCGGGGAGCTGTTTTTT.

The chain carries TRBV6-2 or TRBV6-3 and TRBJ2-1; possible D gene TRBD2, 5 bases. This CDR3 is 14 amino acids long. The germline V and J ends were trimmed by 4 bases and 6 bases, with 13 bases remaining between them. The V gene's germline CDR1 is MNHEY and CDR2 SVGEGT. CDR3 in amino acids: CASSSPTIRNEQFF. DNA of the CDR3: TGTGCCAGCAGTTCCCCGACTATCCGCAATGAGCAGTTCTTC.

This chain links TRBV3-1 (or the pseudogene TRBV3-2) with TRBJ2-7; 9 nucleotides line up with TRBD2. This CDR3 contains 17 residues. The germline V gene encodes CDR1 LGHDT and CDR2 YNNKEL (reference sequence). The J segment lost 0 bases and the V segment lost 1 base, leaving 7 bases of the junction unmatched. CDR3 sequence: CASSQAHGGRASYEQYF. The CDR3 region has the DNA TGTGCCAGCAGCCAAGCCCATGGCGGGAGGGCCTCCTACGAGCAGTACTTC.

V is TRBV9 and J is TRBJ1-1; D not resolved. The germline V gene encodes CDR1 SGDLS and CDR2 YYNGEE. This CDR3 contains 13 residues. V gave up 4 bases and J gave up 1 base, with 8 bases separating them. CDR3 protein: CASSREPNTEAFF. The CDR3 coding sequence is TGTGCCAGCAGCCGAGAGCCGAACACTGAAGCTTTCTTT.

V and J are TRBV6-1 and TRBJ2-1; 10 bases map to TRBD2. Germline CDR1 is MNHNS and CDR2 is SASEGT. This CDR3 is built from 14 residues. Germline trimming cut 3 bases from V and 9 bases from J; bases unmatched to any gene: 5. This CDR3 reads CASSDTSGKVEQFF. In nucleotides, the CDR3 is TGTGCCAGCAGTGATACTAGCGGGAAGGTTGAGCAGTTCTTC.

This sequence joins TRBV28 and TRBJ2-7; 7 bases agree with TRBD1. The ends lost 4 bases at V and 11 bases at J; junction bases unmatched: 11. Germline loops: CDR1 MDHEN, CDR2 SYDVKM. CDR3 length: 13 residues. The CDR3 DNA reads TGTGCCAGCAGTTCGACAGGGTCATGGAGCGAGTACTTC. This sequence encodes CASSSTGSWSEYF.

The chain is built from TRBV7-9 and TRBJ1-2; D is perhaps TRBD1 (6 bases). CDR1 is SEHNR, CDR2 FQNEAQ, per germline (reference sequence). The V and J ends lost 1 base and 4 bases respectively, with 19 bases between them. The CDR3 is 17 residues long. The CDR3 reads CASSLEKSGASSYGYTF. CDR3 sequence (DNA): TGTGCCAGCAGCTTAGAGAAGTCAGGGGCCAGCTCCTATGGCTACACCTTC.

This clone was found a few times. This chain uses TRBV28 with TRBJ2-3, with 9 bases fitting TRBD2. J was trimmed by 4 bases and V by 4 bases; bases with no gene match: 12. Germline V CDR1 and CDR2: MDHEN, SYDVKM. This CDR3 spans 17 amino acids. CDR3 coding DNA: TGTGCCAGCAGTTCCCCTACGGGACTAGCTGACGCAGATACGCAGTATTTT. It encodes CASSSPTGLADADTQYF.

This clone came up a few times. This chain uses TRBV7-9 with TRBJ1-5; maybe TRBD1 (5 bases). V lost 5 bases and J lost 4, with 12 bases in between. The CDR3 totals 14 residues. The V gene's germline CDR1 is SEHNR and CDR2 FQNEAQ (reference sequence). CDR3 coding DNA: TGTGCCAGCAGCAAGACAGACTCTAATCAGCCCCAGCATTTT. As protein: CASSKTDSNQPQHF.

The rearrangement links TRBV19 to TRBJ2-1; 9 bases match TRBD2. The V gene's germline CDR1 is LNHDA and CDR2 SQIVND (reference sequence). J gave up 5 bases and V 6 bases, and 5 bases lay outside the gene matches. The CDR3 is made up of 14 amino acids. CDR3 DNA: TGTGCCAGTAGGCGGGAGGGCCCCCACAATGAGCAGTTCTTC. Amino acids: CASRREGPHNEQFF.

Written as DNA, the CDR3 is TGTGCCAGCAGCAAAGTACTAGCGGGAGTAGTTAAACGTGAGCAGTTCTTC. Amino acid sequence: CASSKVLAGVVKREQFF. This sequence joins TRBV21-1 and TRBJ2-1; the D call TRBD2 from the table was never checked on the DNA. TRBV21-1 is designated a pseudogene. The CDR3 is made up of 17 amino acids.

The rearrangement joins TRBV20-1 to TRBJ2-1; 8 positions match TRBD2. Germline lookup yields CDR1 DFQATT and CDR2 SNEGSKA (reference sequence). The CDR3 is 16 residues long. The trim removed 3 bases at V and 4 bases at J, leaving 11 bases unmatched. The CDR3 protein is CSASSSLAGSYNEQFF. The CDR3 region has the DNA TGCAGTGCTAGTTCGTCTCTAGCGGGCTCATACAATGAGCAGTTCTTC.

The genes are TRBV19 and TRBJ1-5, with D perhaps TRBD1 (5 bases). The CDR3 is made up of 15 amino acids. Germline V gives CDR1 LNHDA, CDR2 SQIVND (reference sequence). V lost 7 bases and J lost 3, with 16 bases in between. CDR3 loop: CASTPRKTDNQPQHF. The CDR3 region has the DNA TGTGCCAGTACCCCCAGGAAGACAGACAATCAGCCCCAGCATTTT.

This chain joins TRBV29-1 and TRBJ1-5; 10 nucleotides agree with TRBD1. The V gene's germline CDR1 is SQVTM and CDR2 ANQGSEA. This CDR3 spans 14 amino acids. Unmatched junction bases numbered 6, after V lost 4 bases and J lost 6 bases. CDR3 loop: CSVGDRGYGQPQHF. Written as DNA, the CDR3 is TGCAGCGTTGGGGACAGGGGATACGGTCAGCCCCAGCATTTT. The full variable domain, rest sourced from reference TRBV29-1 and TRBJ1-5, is SAVISQKPSRDICQRGTSLTIQCQVDSQVTMMFWYRQQPGQSLTLIATANQGSEATYESGFVIDKFPISRPNLTFSTLTVSNMSPEDSSIYLCSVGDRGYGQPQHFGDGTRLSIL.

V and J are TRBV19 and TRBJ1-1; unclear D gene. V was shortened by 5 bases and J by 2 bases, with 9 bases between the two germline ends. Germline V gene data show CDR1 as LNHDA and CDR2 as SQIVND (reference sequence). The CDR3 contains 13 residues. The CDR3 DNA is TGTGCCAGTAGTCCCCTTTCTAACACTGAAGCTTTCTTT. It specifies CASSPLSNTEAFF.

This chain's CDR3 is CASSSQGARGEKLFF. The CDR3 DNA is TGTGCCAGCAGCAGTCAGGGGGCGCGAGGTGAAAAACTGTTTTTT. The rearrangement joins TRBV5-4 to TRBJ1-4, with TRBD1 matching 8 bases. CDR3 size: 15 residues. V dropped 4 bases and J dropped 7; count of bases not matched to a gene: 9. Germline CDR1 and CDR2: SGHNT and YYREEE (reference sequence).

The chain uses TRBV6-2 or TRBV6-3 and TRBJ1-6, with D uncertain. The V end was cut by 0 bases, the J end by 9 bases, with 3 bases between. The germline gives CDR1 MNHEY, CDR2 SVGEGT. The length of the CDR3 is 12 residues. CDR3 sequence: CASSYSRSPLHF. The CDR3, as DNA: TGTGCCAGCAGTTACTCGCGTTCACCCCTCCACTTT.